These 9 T cell receptor beta chains originate from one sample sequenced in a study of blood T cell repertoires in COVID-19 (dated by TCRdb to the early 2020s). Receptors were amplified or captured by the immunoSEQ multiplex PCR assay. TCRdb carries this immuneACCESS record with in-frame sequences only. Its versions omit some clonotypes, under half of them owing to an unresolved V gene in the studies checked, with the rest unexplained. The sample table lists fewer than 400,000 clones, 90% of them with a count of one. The ten largest clonotypes hold around 3.9% of the sample. Sequences were obtained from PBMCs or T cells enriched from blood (not recorded which). Receptors were obtained from a woman in her twenties or thirties who had been exposed to COVID-19.

This chain links TRBV6-5 with TRBJ1-2; D perhaps matches TRBD1 (6 bases). Germline V gene data show CDR1 as MNHEY and CDR2 as SVGAGI. CDR3 length equals 12 residues. V lost 7 bases and J 4 bases, leaving 10 bases between the germline ends. The CDR3 region has the DNA TGTGCCAGCACGGGGGGGCTCTATGGCTACACCTTC. It encodes CASTGGLYGYTF.

This chain connects TRBV4-2 to TRBJ2-3; TRBD2 matches 9 bases. J gave up 8 bases and V 0 bases, and 9 bases lay outside the gene matches. The germline gives CDR1 LGHNA, CDR2 YNFKEQ. This CDR3 has 16 residues. CDR3 protein: CASSQDGRGGHGTQYF. The CDR3, as DNA: TGTGCCAGCAGCCAAGATGGGCGGGGGGGCCATGGTACGCAGTATTTT.

The V and J genes are TRBV5-6 and TRBJ1-6, with TRBD1 as a possible D gene (6 bases). Trimming left V 4 bases short and J 11 bases short, with 16 bases between. The CDR3 runs 14 residues. Germline V lookup: CDR1 SGHDT, CDR2 YYEEEE. The CDR3 region has the DNA TGTGCCAGCAGCGGGGGGGACACCCAACCACCCCTCCACTTT. Encoded protein: CASSGGDTQPPLHF.

This chain connects TRBV9 to TRBJ1-4; D may be TRBD1 (5 bases). CDR1 is SGDLS, CDR2 YYNGEE, per germline. Deletions cut 4 bases from V and 7 bases from J, with 17 bases between. The CDR3 has 15 amino acids. The DNA of the CDR3 is TGTGCCAGCAGCTCCGGACAATGGGGTGGTGAAAAACTGTTTTTT. Translated: CASSSGQWGGEKLFF.

Here the CDR3 DNA reads TGTGCCAGCTCACCCGCGCCGGGGGGGCCGGGATCACCCCTCCACTTT. Its protein is CASSPAPGGPGSPLHF. The V and J genes are TRBV18 and TRBJ1-6; the D gene is possibly TRBD1 (6 bases). Germline CDR1 reads KGHSH; CDR2 reads LQKENI. Trimming took off 3 bases at V and 10 bases at J, with 19 bases between the two ends. The CDR3 spans 16 residues.

The CDR3 protein is CASSPQTGVIGNTIYF. The CDR3 DNA follows: TGTGCCAGCAGCCCTCAAACAGGGGTGATTGGAAACACCATATATTTT. This rearrangement joins TRBV3-1 (or the pseudogene TRBV3-2) to TRBJ1-3; 7 nucleotides agree with TRBD1. Trimming at V came to 4 bases and at J to 3 bases, leaving 9 bases not matched to a gene. Germline V CDR1 and CDR2: LGHDT, YNNKEL (reference sequence). The CDR3 is 16 residues long.

Worth noting for this clone: A junction end diverges from the germline sequence, so it may reflect a read error. The sample has other DNA sequences that encode this CDR3 too. This chain connects TRBV9 to TRBJ2-7; TRBD1 matches at 7 bases. The CDR3 runs to 16 residues. Germline CDR1 is SGDLS and CDR2 is YYNGEE. CDR3 amino acids: CASSVGGTARTYEQYF. The DNA for the CDR3 is TGTGCCAGCAGCGTAGGTGGGACAGCTAGAACCTACGAGCAGTATTTC.

The chain combines TRBV2 with TRBJ2-1, with 7 bases matching TRBD1. CDR1 and CDR2 (germline): SNHLY, FYNNEI. The CDR3 extends over 15 amino acids. With 3 bases clipped from V and 8 bases from J, the junction kept 10 bases outside the gene matches. The CDR3: CASSDVGGLGDEQFF. DNA for the CDR3: TGTGCCAGCAGTGACGTAGGGGGCCTTGGGGATGAGCAGTTCTTC. The full variable domain, completed using reference TRBV2 and TRBJ2-1, is EPEVTQTPSHQVTQMGQEVILRCVPISNHLYFYWYRQILGQKVEFLVSFYNNEISEKSEIFDDQFSVERPDGSNFTLKIRSTKLEDSAMYFCASSDVGGLGDEQFFGPGTRLTVL.

The CDR3 DNA follows: TGTGCCAGCAGCCAAGACCTGGGGGGACCCTCCTACGAGCAGTACTTC. Protein: CASSQDLGGPSYEQYF. The chain has TRBV3-1 (or the pseudogene TRBV3-2) and TRBJ2-7; TRBD2 is a possible D gene (6 bases). Per germline, CDR1 LGHDT and CDR2 YNNKEL (reference sequence). Trimming removed 0 bases from V and 0 bases from J, with 12 bases in between. The CDR3 is 16 amino acids.